This TCR beta chain was recovered during a study of cytomegalovirus exposure and HLA in healthy donors. With respect to this clone: Its antigen is unknown.

Germline assignment: CDR1 MNHNS and CDR2 SASEGT. This CDR3 is built from 14 residues. V was pared by 5 bases and J by 1 base, with 1 base of the junction left unmatched. Amplification used 60 Vbeta primers and 13 Jbeta primers. Some clones are missing from TCRdb's copy, which holds only in-frame ones; the method was immunoSEQ multiplex PCR. The table shows 80,000 or so clones, with 55% to 75% occurring only once. Points from the study as a whole: Per a prior analysis, the majority of TCR beta V segments were productive roughly 87% or roughly 30% of the time. Reportedly, fewer N-insertions than the 666-donor mean appeared in an Asian-associated ancestry cluster in a later analysis.

V gene TRBV6-1 combines with J gene TRBJ1-3, with 8 bases fitting TRBD1. Sequences were obtained from PBMCs. The sequence derives from a man aged 30-40 years in good health and CMV-seropositive. Here the CDR3 DNA reads TGTGCCAGCAGTACAGGGGGATCTGGAAACACCATATATTTT. Its translation is CASSTGGSGNTIYF.